A selection of T cell receptor beta chains follows, all from one sample in a study of blood T cell repertoires in COVID-19. Sequencing used immunoSEQ multiplex PCR; TCRdb keeps in-frame clones, though not all of them. The sample yields approximately 100,000 clones, around 80% seen once. The sample taken for sequencing was peripheral blood. Receptors were obtained from a man between 65 and 85 years old with active or convalescent COVID-19. Both conserved end residues are part of each CDR3. D genes are given only for firm matches.

J gene: TRBJ1-5; D gene: NA; CDR3 length: 16; V gene: TRBV21-1; CDR3 protein: CASSRRTGEGNQPQHF
J gene: TRBJ2-7; D gene: NA; CDR3 length: 16; V gene: TRBV7-6; CDR3 protein: CASSLGPSWGFSEQYF
J gene: TRBJ2-1; D gene: TRBD2; CDR3 length: 16; V gene: TRBV5-1; CDR3 protein: CASSLSGVQGGNEQFF
J gene: TRBJ2-1; D gene: TRBD2; CDR3 length: 16; V gene: TRBV11-3; CDR3 protein: CASSLEGSGSRNEQFF
J gene: TRBJ2-7; D gene: NA; CDR3 length: 13; V gene: TRBV3-1/TRBV3-2; CDR3 protein: CASSQHGEYEQYF
J gene: TRBJ2-2; D gene: TRBD1; CDR3 length: 14; V gene: TRBV29-1; CDR3 protein: CSVDGTGHTGELFF
J gene: TRBJ1-2; D gene: NA; CDR3 length: 13; V gene: TRBV9; CDR3 protein: CASSVGEDYGYTF
J gene: TRBJ1-1; D gene: NA; CDR3 length: 13; V gene: TRBV29-1; CDR3 protein: CSVVLAMNTEAFF
J gene: TRBJ1-2; D gene: NA; CDR3 length: 16; V gene: TRBV3-1/TRBV3-2; CDR3 protein: CASSQGGGGGNYGYTF
J gene: TRBJ1-2; D gene: NA; CDR3 length: 14; V gene: TRBV3-1/TRBV3-2; CDR3 protein: CASSQGSYNYGYTF
J gene: TRBJ1-2; D gene: TRBD1; CDR3 length: 13; V gene: TRBV2; CDR3 protein: CASSGDRVGGYTF
J gene: TRBJ1-2; D gene: TRBD1; CDR3 length: 12; V gene: TRBV6-6; CDR3 protein: CASSYGGQVNTF
J gene: TRBJ1-1; D gene: TRBD1; CDR3 length: 13; V gene: TRBV3-1/TRBV3-2; CDR3 protein: CASSPGTGEVAFF
J gene: TRBJ1-1; D gene: NA; CDR3 length: 16; V gene: TRBV11-2; CDR3 protein: CASSLLSGPSNTEAFF
J gene: TRBJ2-5; D gene: NA; CDR3 length: 13; V gene: TRBV29-1; CDR3 protein: CSVVDRLQETQYF
J gene: TRBJ2-7; D gene: TRBD1; CDR3 length: 16; V gene: TRBV7-9; CDR3 protein: CASSPGTGGLIYEQYF
J gene: TRBJ2-7; D gene: TRBD1; CDR3 length: 17; V gene: TRBV11-2; CDR3 protein: CASGWLTGTPRSYEQYF
J gene: TRBJ2-1; D gene: NA; CDR3 length: 13; V gene: TRBV7-9; CDR3 protein: CASSPTAFREQFF
J gene: TRBJ1-1; D gene: NA; CDR3 length: 16; V gene: TRBV15; CDR3 protein: CATSRVPRQLNTEAFF
J gene: TRBJ1-5; D gene: NA; CDR3 length: 15; V gene: TRBV19; CDR3 protein: CASTDPLRGNQPQHF
J gene: TRBJ1-3; D gene: NA; CDR3 length: 16; V gene: TRBV5-1; CDR3 protein: CASSSQGQTAGNTIYF
J gene: TRBJ2-3; D gene: TRBD1; CDR3 length: 15; V gene: TRBV5-4; CDR3 protein: CASSPDRGFTDTQYF
J gene: TRBJ2-7; D gene: NA; CDR3 length: 18; V gene: TRBV7-9; CDR3 protein: CASSLVGGRTSISYEQYF
J gene: TRBJ1-6; D gene: NA; CDR3 length: 14; V gene: TRBV3-1/TRBV3-2; CDR3 protein: CASSQVGYNSPLHF
J gene: TRBJ2-7; D gene: NA; CDR3 length: 20; V gene: TRBV21-1; CDR3 protein: CASSKGPGLAGGTSSYEQYF
J gene: TRBJ1-1; D gene: NA; CDR3 length: 15; V gene: TRBV2; CDR3 protein: CASSESVGLYTEAFF
J gene: TRBJ1-4; D gene: TRBD1; CDR3 length: 14; V gene: TRBV13; CDR3 protein: CASSPGQGKEKLFF
J gene: TRBJ2-1; D gene: NA; CDR3 length: 15; V gene: TRBV7-8; CDR3 protein: CASSLAPDSYNEQFF
J gene: TRBJ2-1; D gene: TRBD2; CDR3 length: 15; V gene: TRBV5-1; CDR3 protein: CASSTSGAGYNEQFF